The 2 T cell receptor beta chains given below trace back to one sample, sequenced in a study of blood T cell repertoires in COVID-19. The method was immunoSEQ multiplex PCR; TCRdb's version includes in-frame clones alone and lacks a portion of them. The sample contains roughly 150,000 clones, about 77% of which appear only once. Sample: peripheral blood. The receptors stem from a woman aged 80 or older with acute or convalescent COVID-19.

The V call is TRBV19, the J call TRBJ2-7; TRBD1 matches at 8 bases. Germline V gene data show CDR1 as LNHDA and CDR2 as SQIVND (reference sequence). The CDR3 length is 14 residues. V shed 5 bases and J 1 base; nucleotides not matched to a gene: 4. CDR3 protein: CASSYDRGSYEQYF. The CDR3 DNA sequence: TGTGCCAGTAGTTACGACAGGGGATCCTACGAGCAGTACTTC.

With regard to this clone: The germline gene is not matched at one end of the junction; a read error may be the cause. The V and J genes are TRBV19 and TRBJ2-7; possible D gene TRBD1, 6 bases. Germline loops: CDR1 LNHDA, CDR2 SQIVND (reference sequence). The CDR3 sequence is 10 residues long. The CDR3 coding sequence is TGTGCCAGTAGTATAAGGGACATCGGCTTC. This translates into CASSIRDIGF.